Here is one TCR beta chain with its context. CDR1 is SQVTM and CDR2 is ANQGSEA in the germline V gene. V lost 6 bases to trimming and J lost 3 bases, with 9 bases between them. This CDR3 has 11 residues. This study enrolled people aged about 18 to 90 from about 26 US geographic areas. This record belongs to a study of blood T cell repertoires in COVID-19. Overall study context: Italy, Spain and the United States were the sources of the convalescent and acute COVID-19 samples. PBMCs, B-cell-depleted T cells, or T cells provided the cDNA or gDNA that made up the material.

Original processing notes: Estimation of nucleated cell counts relied on the amplification of reference gene primers. Generated by immunoSEQ multiplex PCR, the TCRdb table keeps only in-frame clones and is missing some. V and J calls and clone size follow that table, whereas D and trimming were derived from the DNA. The sample records around 130,000 clones, approximately 86% being singletons. The sequencing input was PBMCs or T cells enriched from blood (not recorded which). The source is a woman aged 45 to 65 who had recovered from COVID-19. The J gene is TRBJ2-7, the V gene TRBV29-1; tentative D call: TRBD1 (6 bases). The CDR3 DNA reads as TGCAGCGTAAAGACAGGCTACGAGCAGTACTTC. Protein product: CSVKTGYEQYF.